This T cell receptor (beta chain) was recovered during a study of cytotoxic CD8 clonotypes in ibrutinib-treated CLL (dated by TCRdb to the early 2020s). Study-wide context: The cohort included roughly 15 treatment-naive and about a dozen relapsed/refractory patients; around 18 were IGHV unmutated. Partial responses were observed in about 25 patients and complete responses in 2; after a median follow-up of around 64 months, remission was maintained in approximately 14 patients and progression was observed in 12. Response samples were obtained after a median of 12 months of treatment, with a range of roughly 6 to 36 months. On average, each sample yielded 250,000 to 300,000 productive templates and tens of thousands of productive rearrangements. Longitudinal samples were obtainable from about 30% of the 86 participants in the trial. Cryopreserved peripheral blood mononuclear cells were obtained before treatment, at response, and at either sustained remission or disease progression. Every remission and progressive disease sample was obtained while ibrutinib was still being received by the patients. General conclusions and limits of the study: Clonality rose at ibrutinib response, remained stable during sustained remission, and dropped back toward baseline at progression. Lymph node repertoires were not examined, and the timing of sampling was not matched between patients in sustained remission and those whose disease progressed. Public clonotypes were rare and either contracted or stayed stable during treatment, and the rise in clonality at ibrutinib response reflected the expansion of private clonotypes. Baseline clonality was found to be higher than that of age-matched healthy donors and was strongly correlated with circulating CD8+ T-cell counts.

The goal of deep resolution MiSeq sequencing was a depth between 1 in 1 million and 1 in 200,000 T cells, and coverage averaged 10x per clonotype. The immunoSEQ hsTCRB Kit was used to generate the TCR beta libraries. The authors' pipeline ran thus. The data were analyzed with ImmunoSEQ Analyzer and ImmunoSEQ Data Assistant, and V, D and J gene assignments followed IMGT definitions. Clonality, with values ranging from 0 to 1, was calculated as one minus the normalized Shannon entropy of productive rearrangement frequencies. Only overrepresented clonotypes making up at least 0.05% of each patient's repertoire were included in the public clonotype analysis. About a dozen repertoires from age-matched healthy donors, obtained from immuneACCESS, served as clonality controls. TCRdb mirrors the immuneACCESS table, restricted to in-frame sequences. Some clones are absent from its copies; in checked studies, under half trace to an unresolved V gene, and the reason for the others is unknown. V, J and clone size are taken as reported in that table, and D and trimming were inferred from the DNA itself. This sample comprises approximately 320,000 clones, over 60% of them detected only once. The ten largest clones take up 5% to 6.5% of the sample.

This clone was observed a single time. The antigen it recognizes is unknown. Per-nucleotide qualities are absent, and no much larger clonotype sits a single base away. Approximately 2 micrograms of genomic DNA were extracted from cryopreserved PBMCs for TCR beta library preparation. Longitudinal blood samples from CLL patients on ibrutinib monotherapy underwent high-throughput TCR beta sequencing. Patients were enrolled in a phase 2 open-label single-center ibrutinib monotherapy trial. The cysteine opens and the phenylalanine closes a CDR3 of 15 amino acids. The entry retains the CDR3 DNA only, 45 bases that are in frame from base 1. As encoded in the germline V gene, CDR1 is SGHDN while CDR2 is FVKESK. The junction carries 10 bases between V and J, which are trimmed by 2 bases and 0 bases respectively.

The sequence was collected from a human donor with chronic lymphocytic leukemia. Recombination connected TRBV14 to TRBJ1-1; confidence is insufficient to name the D gene. The sequences come from PBMCs, collected after 36 months of ibrutinib treatment. The CDR3 reads CASSQPGRVNTEAFF. The nucleotides are TGTGCCAGCAGCCAACCTGGACGGGTGAACACTGAAGCTTTCTTT.